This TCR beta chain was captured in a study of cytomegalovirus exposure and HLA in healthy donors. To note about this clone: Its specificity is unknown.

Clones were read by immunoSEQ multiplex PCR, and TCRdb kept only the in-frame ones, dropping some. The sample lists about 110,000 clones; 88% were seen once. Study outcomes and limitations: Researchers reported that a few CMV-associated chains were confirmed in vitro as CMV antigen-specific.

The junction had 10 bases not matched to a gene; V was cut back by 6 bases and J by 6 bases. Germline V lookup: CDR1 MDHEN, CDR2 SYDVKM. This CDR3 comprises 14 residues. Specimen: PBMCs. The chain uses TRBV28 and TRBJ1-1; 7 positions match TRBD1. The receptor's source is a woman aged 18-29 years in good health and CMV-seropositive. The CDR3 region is CASSRDRVGSEAFF. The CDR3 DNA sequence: TGTGCCAGCAGCCGCGACAGGGTCGGTTCTGAAGCTTTCTTT.